This T cell receptor (beta chain) derives from a study of blood T cell repertoires in COVID-19. Study background: The United States, Italy and Spain were the sources of the acute and convalescent COVID-19 samples. T cells, B-cell-depleted T cells, or PBMCs provided the cDNA or gDNA that served as material.

Profiled with immunoSEQ multiplex PCR; TCRdb holds only in-frame clones, not every one. The sample includes 93,000 or so clones, 70% to 90% of them seen just once. V shed 1 base and J 6 bases; nucleotides not matched to a gene: 7. Per germline, CDR1 SGDLS and CDR2 YYNGEE. CDR3 length: 15 amino acids. The source of this sequence is a man aged 50 or older in a cohort sampled during active COVID-19. What was sequenced was peripheral blood. The genes are TRBV9 and TRBJ2-3; the match to TRBD2 covers 8 bases. The CDR3 protein is CASSVSAGAPDTQYF. In nucleotides, the CDR3 is TGTGCCAGCAGCGTATCAGCGGGGGCCCCCGATACGCAGTATTTT.